The rows below give T cell receptor beta chains drawn from one sample of a study of blood T cell repertoires in COVID-19. Using immunoSEQ multiplex PCR, the repertoire was profiled, and TCRdb retains in-frame clones only, with some absent. The profile shows fewer than 250,000 clones, approximately 82% of them singletons. The sequencing input was peripheral blood. These receptors were collected from a woman in her seventies with active or convalescent COVID-19. CDR3s include the opening cysteine and the closing phenylalanine or tryptophan. The D gene is left open where the match is weak. Expanded clones get a size class; other rows say once, few or many, or leave the size out.

V gene	clone size	J gene	D gene	CDR3 protein	CDR3 DNA
TRBV5-1	NA	TRBJ2-1	TRBD2	CASSLAGTSLFEQFF	TGCGCCAGCAGCTTGGCAGGGACTAGTCTCTTTGAGCAGTTCTTC
TRBV2	NA	TRBJ1-5	NA	CASRRLVSRNQPQHF	TGTGCCAGCAGAAGGCTAGTCAGTCGCAATCAGCCCCAGCATTTT
TRBV7-8	NA	TRBJ2-3	TRBD1	CASSTYRGKTDTQYF	TGTGCCAGCAGCACCTACAGGGGAAAAACAGATACGCAGTATTTT
TRBV5-4	NA	TRBJ2-1	TRBD2	CASSLGLAGDEQFF	TGTGCCAGCAGCTTGGGACTAGCGGGCGATGAGCAGTTCTTC
TRBV27	NA	TRBJ2-7	NA	CASSLGEGGSSYEQYF	TGTGCCAGCAGTTTAGGCGAGGGCGGCAGCTCCTACGAGCAGTACTTC
TRBV20-1	NA	TRBJ1-5	NA	CSARDEGPQHF	TGCAGTGCTAGAGACGAGGGGCCCCAGCATTTT
TRBV30	NA	TRBJ2-4	TRBD1	CAWTGQGGAKNIQYF	TGTGCCTGGACCGGACAGGGCGGGGCCAAAAACATTCAGTACTTC
TRBV5-4	NA	TRBJ1-4	TRBD1	CASSYHSGTGLEKLFF	TGTGCCAGCAGCTACCACTCCGGGACAGGTCTTGAAAAACTGTTTTTT
TRBV28	NA	TRBJ2-7	NA	CASSRATYEQYF	TGTGCCAGCAGCCGCGCCACCTACGAGCAGTACTTC
TRBV2	NA	TRBJ2-7	NA	CASSVGQPRYEQYF	TGTGCCAGCAGTGTTGGACAGCCGAGATACGAGCAGTACTTC
TRBV5-6	NA	TRBJ2-4	TRBD1	CASSFTRGGTKNIQYF	TGTGCCAGCAGCTTTACTCGAGGGGGCACCAAAAACATTCAGTACTTC
TRBV6-1	once	TRBJ2-3	TRBD2	CASSERRTSGTNTQYF	TGTGCCAGCAGTGAAAGAAGGACTAGCGGGACGAATACGCAGTATTTT
TRBV4-2	NA	TRBJ1-4	TRBD1	CASSRSGQKNEKLFF	TGTGCCAGCAGCCGATCGGGACAGAAGAATGAAAAACTGTTTTTT
TRBV6-6	NA	TRBJ1-2	TRBD1	CASKQGAGGYTF	TGTGCCAGCAAACAGGGGGCGGGCGGCTACACCTTC
TRBV20-1	NA	TRBJ2-7	NA	CSASTASSGGNYEQYF	TGCAGTGCTAGTACGGCCAGCTCCGGGGGAAACTACGAGCAGTACTTC
TRBV25-1	NA	TRBJ2-6	NA	CASSGPGVSGANVLTF	TGTGCCAGCAGTGGCCCCGGGGTATCTGGGGCCAACGTCCTGACTTTC
TRBV5-4	NA	TRBJ2-7	NA	CASSLGAGSYEQYF	TGTGCCAGCAGCTTGGGTGCAGGAAGTTACGAGCAGTACTTC
TRBV7-3	NA	TRBJ2-7	NA	CASSSGHSYEQYF	TGTGCCAGCAGCTCCGGACACTCCTACGAGCAGTACTTC
TRBV2	NA	TRBJ1-5	NA	CATQGPNQPQHF	TGTGCCACCCAGGGTCCGAATCAGCCCCAGCATTTT
TRBV18	once	TRBJ2-2	TRBD1	CASSPVGQGFTGELFF	TGTGCCAGCTCACCAGTGGGACAGGGCTTTACCGGGGAGCTGTTTTTT
TRBV6-6	NA	TRBJ1-2	TRBD1	CASSSPYRGHGYTF	TGTGCCAGCAGTTCCCCCTACAGGGGGCATGGCTACACCTTC
TRBV12-3/TRBV12-4	NA	TRBJ1-4	NA	CASKFGGSEKLFF	TGTGCCAGCAAATTTGGAGGGTCCGAAAAACTGTTTTTT
TRBV19	NA	TRBJ1-4	NA	CASNTPWTVNEKLFF	TGTGCCAGTAATACCCCGTGGACAGTAAATGAAAAACTGTTTTTT
TRBV27	NA	TRBJ1-2	TRBD1	CASSLRVDRGSGYTF	TGTGCCAGCAGTTTACGGGTTGACAGGGGTAGTGGCTACACCTTC
TRBV5-1	NA	TRBJ1-2	TRBD1	CASSLRTGDYGYTF	TGCGCCAGCAGCTTGAGGACAGGGGACTATGGCTACACCTTC
TRBV6-5	NA	TRBJ2-7	TRBD1	CASSYSYRQGREQYF	TGTGCCAGCAGTTACAGTTATCGACAGGGTAGGGAGCAGTACTTC
TRBV4-1	NA	TRBJ1-6	NA	CASSQVLGTENSPLHF	TGCGCCAGCAGCCAAGTATTGGGGACTGAGAATTCACCCCTCCACTTT
TRBV7-9	NA	TRBJ1-4	TRBD1	CASSLREGGGKLFF	TGTGCCAGCAGCTTAAGAGAAGGGGGCGGAAAACTGTTTTTT
TRBV6-6	NA	TRBJ2-1	TRBD2	CASSYSARGAYNEQFF	TGTGCCAGCAGTTACTCGGCGCGGGGGGCCTACAATGAGCAGTTCTTC
TRBV6-2/TRBV6-3	NA	TRBJ1-2	NA	CASSWGDVNYGYTF	TGTGCCAGCAGTTGGGGGGACGTTAACTATGGCTACACCTTC
TRBV3-1/TRBV3-2	NA	TRBJ2-7	TRBD1	CASSHFTGGAYEQYF	TGTGCCAGCAGCCATTTTACAGGGGGCGCGTACGAGCAGTACTTC
TRBV2	few	TRBJ1-6	NA	CASVVEWNSPLHF	TGTGCCAGCGTAGTCGAGTGGAATTCACCCCTCCACTTT
TRBV12-3/TRBV12-4	NA	TRBJ2-7	NA	CASSFPGLEQYF	TGTGCCAGCAGTTTCCCAGGGCTCGAGCAGTACTTC
TRBV3-1/TRBV3-2	NA	TRBJ1-1	NA	CASSQAGTRYTEAFF	TGTGCCAGCAGCCAAGCCGGGACACGATACACTGAAGCTTTCTTT
TRBV5-1	NA	TRBJ2-3	NA	CASSLSPPTDTQYF	TGCGCCAGCAGCTTGTCCCCTCCCACAGATACGCAGTATTTT
TRBV5-1	NA	TRBJ2-2	TRBD2	CASSVGHSGLAAGELFF	TGCGCCAGCAGCGTGGGACACTCCGGACTAGCCGCCGGGGAGCTGTTTTTT
TRBV7-9	NA	TRBJ1-1	NA	CASRGFQGTEAFF	TGTGCCAGCAGGGGATTTCAGGGCACTGAAGCTTTCTTT
TRBV5-6	NA	TRBJ2-5	NA	CASSPAWRGETQYF	TGTGCCAGCAGCCCGGCCTGGAGGGGAGAGACCCAGTACTTC
TRBV19	NA	TRBJ1-5	TRBD1	CASSIGTGDVQPQHF	TGTGCCAGTAGTATCGGGACAGGGGACGTTCAGCCCCAGCATTTT
TRBV5-1	NA	TRBJ2-5	TRBD2	CASSLERGLGETQYF	TGCGCCAGCAGCTTGGAGAGGGGACTAGGTGAGACCCAGTACTTC
TRBV5-1	NA	TRBJ1-4	NA	CASSLLGEGEKLFF	TGCGCCAGCAGCTTGTTGGGGGAGGGTGAAAAACTGTTTTTT
TRBV3-1/TRBV3-2	NA	TRBJ2-7	NA	CASSLTGLGEQYF	TGTGCCAGCAGCCTCACAGGGTTGGGCGAGCAGTACTTC
TRBV5-1	NA	TRBJ1-5	NA	CASSLEPGQPQHF	TGCGCCAGCAGCTTGGAGCCGGGGCAGCCCCAGCATTTT
TRBV5-1	NA	TRBJ1-1	NA	CASSIKSQGRNTEAFF	TGCGCCAGCAGCATTAAATCACAGGGTCGAAACACTGAAGCTTTCTTT
TRBV27	NA	TRBJ2-7	TRBD1	CASSKDRGHEQYF	TGTGCCAGCAGTAAGGACAGGGGCCACGAGCAGTACTTC
TRBV30	NA	TRBJ2-7	TRBD2	CAWSARTSGAYVQYF	TGTGCCTGGAGTGCACGGACTAGCGGAGCGTACGTGCAGTACTTC
TRBV29-1	NA	TRBJ1-5	NA	CSVAGQGSNQPQHF	TGCAGCGTCGCCGGGCAGGGGAGCAATCAGCCCCAGCATTTT
TRBV13	NA	TRBJ1-1	NA	CATAADLNTEAFF	TGTGCCACCGCGGCAGACTTGAACACTGAAGCTTTCTTT
TRBV28	NA	TRBJ2-7	NA	CASSLSSYEQYF	TGTGCCAGCAGTCTGAGCTCCTACGAGCAGTACTTC
TRBV29-1	NA	TRBJ2-1	NA	CSVERSGTQQFF	TGCAGCGTTGAGAGGTCGGGGACACAGCAGTTCTTC
TRBV7-8	NA	TRBJ1-5	NA	CASSYPQGGQPQHF	TGTGCCAGCAGCTATCCCCAGGGCGGTCAGCCCCAGCATTTT
TRBV5-1	NA	TRBJ1-5	NA	CASSPGTDQPQHF	TGCGCCAGCAGCCCCGGGACTGATCAGCCCCAGCATTTT
TRBV7-2	NA	TRBJ2-7	TRBD1	CASSLEGTGPTYEQYF	TGTGCCAGCAGCTTAGAAGGGACAGGGCCAACGTACGAGCAGTACTTC
TRBV5-1	NA	TRBJ2-1	TRBD2	CASSAAGTSARVIF	TGCGCCAGCAGCGCCGCCGGGACTAGCGCCCGGGTGATCTTC
TRBV28	NA	TRBJ1-2	NA	CASYYYGYTF	TGTGCCAGCTACTACTATGGCTACACCTTC
TRBV5-4	once	TRBJ2-2	NA	CASSLPPGHANTGELFF	TGTGCCAGCAGCCTCCCCCCAGGACACGCGAACACCGGGGAGCTGTTTTTT
TRBV7-2	NA	TRBJ2-5	NA	CASSPLAGQQETQYF	TGTGCCAGCAGCCCCCTCGCGGGACAGCAAGAGACCCAGTACTTC